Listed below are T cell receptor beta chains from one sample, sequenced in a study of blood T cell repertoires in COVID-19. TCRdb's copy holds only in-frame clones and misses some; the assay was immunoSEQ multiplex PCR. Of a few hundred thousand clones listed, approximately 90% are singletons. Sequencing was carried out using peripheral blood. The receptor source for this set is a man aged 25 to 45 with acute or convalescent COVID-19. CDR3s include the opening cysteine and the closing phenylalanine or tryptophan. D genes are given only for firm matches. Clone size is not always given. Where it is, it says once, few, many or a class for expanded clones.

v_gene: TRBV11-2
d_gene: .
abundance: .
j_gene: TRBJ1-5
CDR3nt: TGTGCCAGCAGCTTCCAGATCTATCAGCCCCAGCATTTT
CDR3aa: CASSFQIYQPQHF

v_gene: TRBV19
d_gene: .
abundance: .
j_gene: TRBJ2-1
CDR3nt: TGTGCCAGTAGATCCGGGGTCTACAATGAGCAGTTCTTC
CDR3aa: CASRSGVYNEQFF

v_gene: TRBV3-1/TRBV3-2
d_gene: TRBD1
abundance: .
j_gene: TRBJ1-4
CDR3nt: TGTGCCAGCAGCCAGAGGGGGACAGGGGGCGAAAAACTGTTTTTT
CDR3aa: CASSQRGTGGEKLFF

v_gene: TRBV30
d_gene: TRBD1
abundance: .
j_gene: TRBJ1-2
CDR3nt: TGTGCCTGGGGGACAGTGGGTAACTATGGCTACACCTTC
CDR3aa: CAWGTVGNYGYTF

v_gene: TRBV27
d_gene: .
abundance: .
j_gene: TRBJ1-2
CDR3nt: TGTGCCAGCAGTTTATCAGCCGGTCCGATCCACTATGGCTACACCTTC
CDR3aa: CASSLSAGPIHYGYTF

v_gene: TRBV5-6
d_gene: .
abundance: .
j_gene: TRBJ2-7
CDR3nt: TGTGCCAGCAGCTTGAACGCACGAGAGTACTTC
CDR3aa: CASSLNAREYF

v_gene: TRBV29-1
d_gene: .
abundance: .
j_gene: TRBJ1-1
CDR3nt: TGCAGCGTTGAAGTTCCGGGGTGGACTGAAGCTTTCTTT
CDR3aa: CSVEVPGWTEAFF

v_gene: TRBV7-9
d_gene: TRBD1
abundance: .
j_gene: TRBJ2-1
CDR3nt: TGTGCCAGCAGCGACCTCGGACAGGGTTACAATGAGCAGTTCTTC
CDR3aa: CASSDLGQGYNEQFF

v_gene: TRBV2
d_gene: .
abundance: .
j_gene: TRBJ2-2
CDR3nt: TGTGCCAGCAGTAGGAGCGAGAACACCGGGGAGCTGTTTTTT
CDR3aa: CASSRSENTGELFF

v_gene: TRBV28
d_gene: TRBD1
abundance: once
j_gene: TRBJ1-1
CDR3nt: TGTGCCAGCAGACCAATGGGGACAGGGGGTGAAGCTTTCTTT
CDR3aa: CASRPMGTGGEAFF

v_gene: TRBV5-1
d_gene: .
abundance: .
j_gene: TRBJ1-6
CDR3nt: TGCGCCAGCAGCGACACTCTGAGCTCCTATAATTCACCCCTCCACTTT
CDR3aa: CASSDTLSSYNSPLHF

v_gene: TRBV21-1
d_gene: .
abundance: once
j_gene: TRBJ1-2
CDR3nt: TGTGCCAGCAGAGAACAGCTTAACTATGGCTACACCTTC
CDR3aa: CASREQLNYGYTF

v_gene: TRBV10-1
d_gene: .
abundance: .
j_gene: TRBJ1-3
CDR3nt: TGCGCCAGCAGTGCAAATCCGGCGGGAGGAAACACCATATATTTT
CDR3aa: CASSANPAGGNTIYF

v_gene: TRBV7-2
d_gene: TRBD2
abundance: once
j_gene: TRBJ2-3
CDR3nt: TGTGCCAGCAGCCCAAGGGCGGGAGGTGGCACAGATACGCAGTATTTT
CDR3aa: CASSPRAGGGTDTQYF

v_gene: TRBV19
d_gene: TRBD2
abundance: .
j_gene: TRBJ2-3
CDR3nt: TGTGCCAGTAGTATAGAAAGACTAGCGGGGGGAACAGATACGCAGTATTTT
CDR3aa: CASSIERLAGGTDTQYF

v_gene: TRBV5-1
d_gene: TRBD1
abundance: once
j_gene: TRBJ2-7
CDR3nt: TGCGCCAGCAGCTGGGGACAGGGGGATACCTACGAGCAGTACTTC
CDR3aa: CASSWGQGDTYEQYF

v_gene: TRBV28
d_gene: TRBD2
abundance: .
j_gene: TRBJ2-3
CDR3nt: TGTGCCAGCAGTTTACGCACTAGCGGGCGAATGCTCAGGGATACGCAGTATTTT
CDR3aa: CASSLRTSGRMLRDTQYF

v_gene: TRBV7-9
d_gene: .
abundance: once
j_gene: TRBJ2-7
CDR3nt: TGTGCCAGCAGCTCTGGGGGCCAAGGCGGCAAAGGCGAGCAGTACTTC
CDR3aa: CASSSGGQGGKGEQYF

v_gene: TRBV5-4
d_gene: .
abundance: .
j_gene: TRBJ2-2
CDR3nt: TGTGCCAGCAGCGAGGACAGCACCGGGGAGCTGTTTTTT
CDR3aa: CASSEDSTGELFF

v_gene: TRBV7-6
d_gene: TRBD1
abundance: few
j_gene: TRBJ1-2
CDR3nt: TGTGCCAGCAGCCCGGGGACAGGGGGTAACTATGGCTACACCTTC
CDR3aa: CASSPGTGGNYGYTF

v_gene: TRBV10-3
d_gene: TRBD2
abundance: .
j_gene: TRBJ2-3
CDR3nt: TGTGCCACTAAGGGCCCCCCTCCGTTGGAGCGGGGGTCCACAGATACGCAGTATTTT
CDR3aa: CATKGPPPLERGSTDTQYF

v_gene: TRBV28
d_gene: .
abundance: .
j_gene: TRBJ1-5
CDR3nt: TGTGCCAGCAGCTCGGACACCCCATCCAATCAGCCCCAGCATTTT
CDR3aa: CASSSDTPSNQPQHF

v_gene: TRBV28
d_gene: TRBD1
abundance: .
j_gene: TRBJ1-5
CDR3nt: TGTGCCAGCAGTTTTGGGGACAGAGTCAATCAGCCCCAGCATTTT
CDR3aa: CASSFGDRVNQPQHF

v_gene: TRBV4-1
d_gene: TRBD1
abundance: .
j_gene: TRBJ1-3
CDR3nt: TGCGCCAGCAGCCAGGGCCTCGACAGGGGGCCGAAGGACACCATATATTTT
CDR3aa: CASSQGLDRGPKDTIYF

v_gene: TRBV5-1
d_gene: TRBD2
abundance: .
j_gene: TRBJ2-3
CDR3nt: TGCGCCAGCAGCTTATTAGGACTAGCGGGCGCAGATACGCAGTATTTT
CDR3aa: CASSLLGLAGADTQYF

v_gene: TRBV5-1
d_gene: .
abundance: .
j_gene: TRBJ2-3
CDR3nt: TGCGCCAGCAGCAGGCGACTAGAAGGAGCAGATACGCAGTATTTT
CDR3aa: CASSRRLEGADTQYF

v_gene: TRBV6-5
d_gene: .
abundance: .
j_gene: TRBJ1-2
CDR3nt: TGTGCCAGCAGTTTCGACACCCTCTATGGCTACACCTTC
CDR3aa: CASSFDTLYGYTF

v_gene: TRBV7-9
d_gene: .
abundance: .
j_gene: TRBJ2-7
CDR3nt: TGTGCCAGCAGCTTAGACACGTACTACGAGCAGTACTTC
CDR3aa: CASSLDTYYEQYF

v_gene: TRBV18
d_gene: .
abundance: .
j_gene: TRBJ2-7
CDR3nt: TGTGCCAGCTCACCAAACAGAGACGAGCAGTACTTC
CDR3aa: CASSPNRDEQYF

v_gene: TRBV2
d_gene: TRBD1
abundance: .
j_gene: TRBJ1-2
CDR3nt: TGTGCCAGCAGTTCCGGGTCTACAGGGGGAGGCTATGGCTACACCTTC
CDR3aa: CASSSGSTGGGYGYTF